The 17 T cell receptor beta chains in this list originate from one sample, sequenced in a study of beta chain features in type 1 diabetes. No antigen has been assigned to these receptors. The authors reverse transcribed all of the isolated RNA, so sequencing captured expressed TCRB transcripts. Some clones are missing from TCRdb's copy, which holds only in-frame ones; the method was immunoSEQ multiplex PCR. The sample lists approximately 150,000 clones, about 13% occurring once. Study outcomes and limitations: In all four CD4+ subsets, TCRB CDR3 length was significantly, moderately reduced in type 1 diabetes.

Sample: central memory CD4+ T cells from blood. The receptors here all came from a man between 18 and 35 years old with type 1 diabetes.

The sample holds many counts of this clone. At one boundary the junction diverges from the germline segment, which might be a read error. The chain carries TRBV13 and TRBJ2-4; D is unclear. Germline-derived CDR1 and CDR2 are PRHDT and FYEKMQ (reference sequence). The CDR3 length is 13 residues. The CDR3 sequence: CASSSTEKRSVDF. CDR3 in DNA: TGTGCCAGCAGCTCCACAGAAAAGCGTTCAGTGGACTTC.

On this clone itself: Germline is not matched at one junction end, which may reflect a read error. The sample carries other DNA sequences with the same CDR3. The V gene is TRBV4-1, the J gene TRBJ2-3, with D maybe TRBD2 (5 bases). This CDR3 has 10 residues. Germline V gene data show CDR1 as MGHRA and CDR2 as YSYEKL. CDR3: CASGEDTQYF. The CDR3 DNA reads as TGTGCCAGCGGCGAAGATACGCAGTATTTT.

The V call is TRBV7-9, the J call TRBJ1-4, with TRBD1 identical over 9 bases. J lost 8 bases, V lost 5 bases, and 6 bases had no gene match. The germline gives CDR1 SEHNR, CDR2 FQNEAQ (reference sequence). The CDR3 consists of 14 residues. The CDR3 loop reads CASSMGQGDEKLFF. The CDR3 bases are TGTGCCAGCAGCATGGGACAGGGCGACGAAAAACTGTTTTTT.

The chain combines TRBV2 with TRBJ2-1; D unresolved. Between the trimmed V and J ends, which lost 6 bases and 1 base, there was a span of 19 bases. The CDR3 extends over 17 amino acids. Germline assignment: CDR1 SNHLY and CDR2 FYNNEI. CDR3 residues: CASSPESPTVSYNEQFF. The DNA for the CDR3 is TGTGCCAGCAGCCCTGAGAGCCCGACTGTATCCTACAATGAGCAGTTCTTC.

The genes are TRBV6-5 and TRBJ1-2, with D possibly TRBD1 on 5 matching bases. Germline V gives CDR1 MNHEY, CDR2 SVGAGI. Trimming shortened V by 0 bases and J by 6 bases, and 11 bases separated the two germline ends. The CDR3 loop spans 14 amino acids. The CDR3 DNA follows: TGTGCCAGCAGTTACTCGCCAGGGATCGATGGCTACACCTTC. Amino acids: CASSYSPGIDGYTF.

This clone has just a few counts. The chain carries TRBV15 and TRBJ2-7; TRBD1 aligns across 10 bases. The V gene's germline CDR1 is LNHNV and CDR2 YYDKDF (reference sequence). J gave up 3 bases and V 4 bases, and 3 bases lay outside the gene matches. The CDR3 is made up of 14 amino acids. CDR3: CATSTRDRGYEQYF. The CDR3 DNA reads TGTGCCACCAGCACCCGGGACAGGGGCTACGAGCAGTACTTC.

Only a few counts were recorded for this clone. This rearrangement joins TRBV5-6 to TRBJ2-7, with D hard to call. Deletions cut 5 bases from V and 0 bases from J, with 15 bases between. Germline V gives CDR1 SGHDT, CDR2 YYEEEE. This CDR3 comprises 15 residues. CDR3 DNA: TGTGCCAGCAGTTACCTGCAGACACACTCCTACGAGCAGTACTTC. This gives the protein CASSYLQTHSYEQYF. The variable domain in full, with the rest retrieved from reference TRBV5-6 and TRBJ2-7, is DAGVTQSPTHLIKTRGQQVTLRCSPKSGHDTVSWYQQALGQGPQFIFQYYEEEERQRGNFPDRFSGHQFPNYSSELNVNALLLGDSALYLCASSYLQTHSYEQYFGPGTRLTVT.

The rearrangement uses TRBV11-2 and TRBJ1-2, with no clear D. The CDR3 contains 14 residues. Germline values: CDR1 SGHAT, CDR2 FQNNGV. The V end was cut by 2 bases, the J end by 4 bases, with 11 bases between. CDR3 sequence (DNA): TGTGCCAGCAGCTTATCAGACGGAACCTATGGCTACACCTTC. It encodes CASSLSDGTYGYTF.

A few counts support this clone. The chain uses TRBV28 and TRBJ1-5, with unresolved D. Trimming removed 2 bases from V and 7 bases from J, with 18 bases in between. There are 16 residues in the CDR3. Germline lookup yields CDR1 MDHEN and CDR2 SYDVKM. The CDR3 sequence is CASSLRVIGMGQPQHF. The CDR3 nucleotides are TGTGCCAGCAGTTTAAGGGTTATAGGGATGGGCCAGCCCCAGCATTTT. The variable domain in full, completed from reference TRBV28 and TRBJ1-5, reads DVKVTQSSRYLVKRTGEKVFLECVQDMDHENMFWYRQDPGLGLRLIYFSYDVKMKEKGDIPEGYSVSREKKERFSLILESASTNQTSMYLCASSLRVIGMGQPQHFGDGTRLSIL.

This clone has just a few counts. The chain is built from TRBV10-3 and TRBJ2-7, with D unclear. The CDR3 spans 12 residues. CDR1 is ENHRY, CDR2 SYGVKD, per germline. V was pared by 2 bases and J by 2 bases, with 4 bases between. This chain's CDR3 is CAISEEAYEQYF. The CDR3 DNA reads as TGTGCCATCAGTGAGGAGGCCTACGAGCAGTACTTC.

The chain joins TRBV5-1 to TRBJ2-5; 8 bases line up with TRBD2. After removal of 1 base from V and 0 bases from J, the junction contained 11 bases not matched to a gene. Germline lookup yields CDR1 SGHRS and CDR2 YFSETQ. This CDR3 contains 18 residues. CDR3 amino acids: CASSLRSGGDLYQETQYF. As DNA, the CDR3 is TGCGCCAGCAGCTTGAGAAGCGGGGGAGATCTGTACCAAGAGACCCAGTACTTC.

This clone was counted ten times or more. The V call is TRBV14, the J call TRBJ2-1; D unresolved. This CDR3 spans 14 amino acids. Germline assignment: CDR1 SGHDN and CDR2 FVKESK. Between the trimmed V and J ends, which lost 5 bases and 8 bases, there was a span of 16 bases. The CDR3 DNA sequence: TGTGCCAGCAGCGAACAACTCTTGTGGGATGAGCAGTTCTTC. Translation gives CASSEQLLWDEQFF.

The CDR3 region is CASGQGLNSPLHF. The CDR3 region has the DNA TGTGCCAGCGGGCAGGGGTTGAATTCACCCCTCCACTTT. The chain combines TRBV7-3 with TRBJ1-6; TRBD1 might be the D (6 bases). Trimming removed 8 bases from V and 7 bases from J, with 12 bases in between. Germline CDR1 reads SGHTA; CDR2 reads FQGTGA. The CDR3 loop spans 13 amino acids.

This sequence joins TRBV6-1 and TRBJ2-1; unclear D gene. This CDR3 contains 11 residues. Trimming removed 8 bases at V and 9 bases at J, with 11 bases between. Germline V lookup: CDR1 MNHNS, CDR2 SASEGT. CDR3 DNA sequence: TGTGCCAGCCGTCAACTATTTGAGCAGTTCTTC. Protein sequence: CASRQLFEQFF.

This clone has ten or more counts. The gene calls are TRBV6-6 and TRBJ2-1, with D possibly matching TRBD1 (5 bases). Germline values: CDR1 MNHNY, CDR2 SVGAGI (reference sequence). The CDR3 extends over 14 amino acids. V was pared by 5 bases and J by 8 bases, with 16 bases between. The CDR3 region has the DNA TGTGCCAGCAGTACCCCGGTTCAGGGCGATGAGCAGTTCTTC. Its protein product is CASSTPVQGDEQFF.

This clone was observed a few times. The same CDR3 also results from other DNA sequences found in this sample. The V call is TRBV7-9, the J call TRBJ1-1; D gene uncertain. The germline V and J ends were trimmed by 2 bases and 4 bases, with 11 bases remaining between them. The germline V gene encodes CDR1 SEHNR and CDR2 FQNEAQ (reference sequence). This CDR3 is built from 14 residues. This chain's CDR3 is CASSLRQVGTEAFF. CDR3 nucleotide sequence: TGTGCCAGCAGCTTACGCCAGGTGGGCACTGAAGCTTTCTTT.

This clone was seen a few times. One end of the junction varies from germline; a read error may be responsible. This specimen includes other DNA sequences encoding the same CDR3. J is TRBJ2-7 and V is TRBV7-9; 7 nucleotides match TRBD1. This CDR3 has 15 amino acids. Per the germline V gene, CDR1 is SEHNR and CDR2 is FQNEAQ (reference sequence). The CDR3 sequence: CASSLTGRQGDERRF. DNA for the CDR3: TGTGCCAGCAGCTTAACTGGTCGACAGGGTGACGAGCGGAGGTTC.